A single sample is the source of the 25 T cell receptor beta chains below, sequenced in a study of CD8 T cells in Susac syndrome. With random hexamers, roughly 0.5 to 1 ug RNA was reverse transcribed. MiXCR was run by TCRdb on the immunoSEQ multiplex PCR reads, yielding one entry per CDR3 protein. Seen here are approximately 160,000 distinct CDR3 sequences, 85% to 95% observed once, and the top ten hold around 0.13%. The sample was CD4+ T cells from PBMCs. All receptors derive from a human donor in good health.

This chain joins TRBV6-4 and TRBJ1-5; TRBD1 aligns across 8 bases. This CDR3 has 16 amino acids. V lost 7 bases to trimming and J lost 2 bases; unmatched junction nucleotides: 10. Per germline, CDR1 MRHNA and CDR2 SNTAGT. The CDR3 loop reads CASITKDRDGNQPQHF. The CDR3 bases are TGTGCCAGCATCACCAAGGACAGGGATGGCAATCAGCCCCAGCATTTT.

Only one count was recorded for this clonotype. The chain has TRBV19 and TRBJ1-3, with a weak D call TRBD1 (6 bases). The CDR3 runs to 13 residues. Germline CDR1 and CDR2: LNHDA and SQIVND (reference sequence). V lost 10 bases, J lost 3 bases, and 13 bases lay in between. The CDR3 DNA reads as TGTGCCACCAGTACAGGGAATGGAAACACCATATATTTT. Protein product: CATSTGNGNTIYF.

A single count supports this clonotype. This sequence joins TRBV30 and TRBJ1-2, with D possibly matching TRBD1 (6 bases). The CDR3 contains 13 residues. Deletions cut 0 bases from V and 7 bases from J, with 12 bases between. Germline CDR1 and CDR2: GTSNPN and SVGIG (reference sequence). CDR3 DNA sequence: TGTGCCTGGAGTGTCTGGGGGCTGATTGGCTACACCTTC. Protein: CAWSVWGLIGYTF.

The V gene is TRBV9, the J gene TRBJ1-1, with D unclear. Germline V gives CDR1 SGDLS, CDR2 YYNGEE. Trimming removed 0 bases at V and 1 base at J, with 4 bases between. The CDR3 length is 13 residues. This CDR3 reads CASSVDGNTEAFF. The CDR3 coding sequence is TGTGCCAGCAGCGTAGACGGGAACACTGAAGCTTTCTTT. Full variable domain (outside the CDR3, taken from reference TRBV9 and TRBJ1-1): DSGVTQTPKHLITATGQRVTLRCSPRSGDLSVYWYQQSLDQGLQFLIQYYNGEERAKGNILERFSAQQFPDLHSELNLSSLELGDSALYFCASSVDGNTEAFFGQGTRLTVV.

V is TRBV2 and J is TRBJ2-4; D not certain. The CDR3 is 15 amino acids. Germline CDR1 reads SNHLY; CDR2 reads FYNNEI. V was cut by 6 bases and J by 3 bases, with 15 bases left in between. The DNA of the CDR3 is TGTGCCAGCAGCCCGACGGCCCTAATCAAAAACATTCAGTACTTC. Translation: CASSPTALIKNIQYF.

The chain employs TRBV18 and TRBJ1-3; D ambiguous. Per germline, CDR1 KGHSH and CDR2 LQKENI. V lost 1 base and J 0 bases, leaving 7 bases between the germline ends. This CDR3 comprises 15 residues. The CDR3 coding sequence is TGTGCCAGCTCACCACAGGCTTCCTCTGGAAACACCATATATTTT. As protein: CASSPQASSGNTIYF.

CDR3 amino acids: CASSQGPTGYSYEQYF. Written as DNA, the CDR3 is TGTGCCAGCAGCCAAGGGCCGACAGGGTACTCCTACGAGCAGTACTTC. The genes are TRBV14 and TRBJ2-7; the match to TRBD1 covers 7 bases. Germline-derived CDR1 and CDR2 are SGHDN and FVKESK. The CDR3 spans 16 residues. The junction had 6 bases not matched to a gene; V was cut back by 1 base and J by 0 bases. Complete variable domain (other parts from reference TRBV14 and TRBJ2-7): EAGVTQFPSHSVIEKGQTVTLRCDPISGHDNLYWYRRVMGKEIKFLLHFVKESKQDESGMPNNRFLAERTGGTYSTLKVQPAELEDSGVYFCASSQGPTGYSYEQYFGPGTRLTVT.

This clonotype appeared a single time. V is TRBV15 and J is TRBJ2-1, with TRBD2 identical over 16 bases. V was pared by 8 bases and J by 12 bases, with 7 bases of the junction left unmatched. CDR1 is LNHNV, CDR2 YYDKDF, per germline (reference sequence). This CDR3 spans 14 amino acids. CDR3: CATGPGLAGGRQFF. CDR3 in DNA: TGTGCCACCGGTCCGGGACTAGCGGGGGGGAGGCAGTTCTTC.

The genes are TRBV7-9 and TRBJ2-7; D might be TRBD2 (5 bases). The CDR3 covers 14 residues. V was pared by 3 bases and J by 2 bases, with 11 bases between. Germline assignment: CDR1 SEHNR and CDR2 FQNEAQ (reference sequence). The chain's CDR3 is CASSFGAGTYEQYF. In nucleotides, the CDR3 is TGTGCCAGCAGCTTCGGTGCCGGGACCTACGAGCAGTACTTC.

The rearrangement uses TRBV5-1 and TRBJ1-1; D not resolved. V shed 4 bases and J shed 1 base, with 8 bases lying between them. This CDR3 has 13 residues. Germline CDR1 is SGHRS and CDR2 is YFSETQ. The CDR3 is CASSTNENTEAFF. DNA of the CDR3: TGCGCCAGCAGCACCAACGAGAACACTGAAGCTTTCTTT.

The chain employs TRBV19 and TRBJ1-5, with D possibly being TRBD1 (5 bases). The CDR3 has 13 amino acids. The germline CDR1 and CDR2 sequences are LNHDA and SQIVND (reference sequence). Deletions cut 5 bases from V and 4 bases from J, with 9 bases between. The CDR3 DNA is TGTGCCAGTAGTGGACACCTTAATCAGCCCCAGCATTTT. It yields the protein CASSGHLNQPQHF. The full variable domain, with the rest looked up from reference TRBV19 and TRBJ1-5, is DGGITQSPKYLFRKEGQNVTLSCEQNLNHDAMYWYRQDPGQGLRLIYYSQIVNDFQKGDIAEGYSVSREKKESFPLTVTSAQKNPTAFYLCASSGHLNQPQHFGDGTRLSIL.

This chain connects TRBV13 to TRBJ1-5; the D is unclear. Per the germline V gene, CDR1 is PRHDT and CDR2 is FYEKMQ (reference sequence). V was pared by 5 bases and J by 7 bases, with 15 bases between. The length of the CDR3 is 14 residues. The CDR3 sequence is CASSLPGLGQPQHF. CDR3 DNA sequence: TGTGCCAGCAGCCTCCCCGGTTTAGGCCAGCCCCAGCATTTT.

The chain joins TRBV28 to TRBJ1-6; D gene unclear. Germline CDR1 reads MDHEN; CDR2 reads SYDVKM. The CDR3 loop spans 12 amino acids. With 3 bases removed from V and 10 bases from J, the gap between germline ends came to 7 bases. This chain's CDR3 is CASSFRGSPLHF. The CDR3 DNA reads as TGTGCCAGCAGTTTTCGAGGATCACCCCTCCACTTT.

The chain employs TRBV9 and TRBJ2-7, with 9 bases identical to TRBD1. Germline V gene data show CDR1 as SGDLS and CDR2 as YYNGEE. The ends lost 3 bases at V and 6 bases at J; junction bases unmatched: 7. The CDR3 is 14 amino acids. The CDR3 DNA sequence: TGTGCCAGCAGCGCCCGACAGGGACAGGGCGAGCAGTACTTC. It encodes CASSARQGQGEQYF.

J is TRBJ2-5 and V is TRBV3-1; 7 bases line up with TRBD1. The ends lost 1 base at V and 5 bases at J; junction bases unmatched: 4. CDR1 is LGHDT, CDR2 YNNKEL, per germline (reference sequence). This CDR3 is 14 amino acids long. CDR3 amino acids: CASSQVTGEETQYF. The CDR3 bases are TGTGCCAGCAGCCAAGTAACAGGGGAGGAGACCCAGTACTTC.

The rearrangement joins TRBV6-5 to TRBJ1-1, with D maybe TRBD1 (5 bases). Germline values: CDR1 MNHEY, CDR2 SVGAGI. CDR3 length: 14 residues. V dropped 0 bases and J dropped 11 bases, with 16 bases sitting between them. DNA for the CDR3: TGTGCCAGCAGTTACTCAGGGGCGCGTGTGGCCGCTTTCTTT. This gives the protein CASSYSGARVAAFF.

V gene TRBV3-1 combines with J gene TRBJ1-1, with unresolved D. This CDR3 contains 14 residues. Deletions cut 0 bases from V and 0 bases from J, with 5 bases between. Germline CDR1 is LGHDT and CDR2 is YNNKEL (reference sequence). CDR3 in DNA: TGTGCCAGCAGCCAAGATCATGTGAACACTGAAGCTTTCTTT. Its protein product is CASSQDHVNTEAFF.

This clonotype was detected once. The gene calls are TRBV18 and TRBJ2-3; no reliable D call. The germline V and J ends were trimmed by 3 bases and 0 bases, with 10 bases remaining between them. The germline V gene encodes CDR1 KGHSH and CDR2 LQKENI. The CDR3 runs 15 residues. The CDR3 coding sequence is TGTGCCAGCTCACCGTCCGAAATTAGCACAGATACGCAGTATTTT. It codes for CASSPSEISTDTQYF. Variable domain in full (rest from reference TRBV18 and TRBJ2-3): NAGVMQNPRHLVRRRGQEARLRCSPMKGHSHVYWYRQLPEEGLKFMVYLQKENIIDESGMPKERFSAEFPKEGPSILRIQQVVRGDSAAYFCASSPSEISTDTQYFGPGTRLTVL.

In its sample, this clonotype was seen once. CDR3 protein: CSARDPWGNTEAFF. The CDR3 DNA follows: TGCAGTGCTAGAGATCCTTGGGGGAACACTGAAGCTTTCTTT. The chain uses TRBV20-1 and TRBJ1-1; D gene uncertain. The V and J ends lost 0 bases and 1 base respectively, with 9 bases between them. Germline loops: CDR1 DFQATT, CDR2 SNEGSKA (reference sequence). The CDR3 runs 14 residues.

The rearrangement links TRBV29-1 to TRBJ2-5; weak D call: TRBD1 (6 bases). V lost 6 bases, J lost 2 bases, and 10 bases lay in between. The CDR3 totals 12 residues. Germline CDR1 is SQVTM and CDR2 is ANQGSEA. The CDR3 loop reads CSVGQRQETQYF. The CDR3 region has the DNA TGCAGCGTCGGACAGAGACAAGAGACCCAGTACTTC. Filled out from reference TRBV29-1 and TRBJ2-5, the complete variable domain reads SAVISQKPSRDICQRGTSLTIQCQVDSQVTMMFWYRQQPGQSLTLIATANQGSEATYESGFVIDKFPISRPNLTFSTLTVSNMSPEDSSIYLCSVGQRQETQYFGPGTRLLVL.

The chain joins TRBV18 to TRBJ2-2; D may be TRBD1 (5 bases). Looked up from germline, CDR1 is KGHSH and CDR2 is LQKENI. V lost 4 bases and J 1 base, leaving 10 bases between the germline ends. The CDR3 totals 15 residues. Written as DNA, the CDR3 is TGTGCCAGCTCACTCTTCGACAGGAACACCGGGGAGCTGTTTTTT. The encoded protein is CASSLFDRNTGELFF.

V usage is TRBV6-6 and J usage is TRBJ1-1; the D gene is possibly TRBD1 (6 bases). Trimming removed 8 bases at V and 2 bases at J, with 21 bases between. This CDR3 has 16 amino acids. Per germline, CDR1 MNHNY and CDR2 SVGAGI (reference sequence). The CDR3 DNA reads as TGTGCCAGCCCTCGGGGGGGCGTCGGGGAAAACACTGAAGCTTTCTTT. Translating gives CASPRGGVGENTEAFF.

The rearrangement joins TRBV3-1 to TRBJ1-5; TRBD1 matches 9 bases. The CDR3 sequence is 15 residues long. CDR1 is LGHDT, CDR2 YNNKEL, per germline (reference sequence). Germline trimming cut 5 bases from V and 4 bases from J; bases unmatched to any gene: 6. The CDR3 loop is CASSYSGTGNQPQHF. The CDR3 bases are TGTGCCAGCAGCTACTCTGGGACAGGGAATCAGCCCCAGCATTTT.

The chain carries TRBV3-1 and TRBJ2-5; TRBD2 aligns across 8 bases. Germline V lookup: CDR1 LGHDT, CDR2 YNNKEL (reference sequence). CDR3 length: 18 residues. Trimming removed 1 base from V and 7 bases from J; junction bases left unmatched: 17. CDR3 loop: CASSQGGGGLAVRGTQYF. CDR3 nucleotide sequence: TGTGCCAGCAGCCAAGGAGGCGGCGGACTAGCAGTTCGCGGGACCCAGTACTTC.

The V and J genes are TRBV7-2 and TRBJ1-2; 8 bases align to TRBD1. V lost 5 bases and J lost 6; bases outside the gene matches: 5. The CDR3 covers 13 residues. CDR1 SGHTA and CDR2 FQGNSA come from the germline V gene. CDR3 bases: TGTGCCAGCAGCCCCGACAGGGGAAATGGCTACACCTTC. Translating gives CASSPDRGNGYTF.